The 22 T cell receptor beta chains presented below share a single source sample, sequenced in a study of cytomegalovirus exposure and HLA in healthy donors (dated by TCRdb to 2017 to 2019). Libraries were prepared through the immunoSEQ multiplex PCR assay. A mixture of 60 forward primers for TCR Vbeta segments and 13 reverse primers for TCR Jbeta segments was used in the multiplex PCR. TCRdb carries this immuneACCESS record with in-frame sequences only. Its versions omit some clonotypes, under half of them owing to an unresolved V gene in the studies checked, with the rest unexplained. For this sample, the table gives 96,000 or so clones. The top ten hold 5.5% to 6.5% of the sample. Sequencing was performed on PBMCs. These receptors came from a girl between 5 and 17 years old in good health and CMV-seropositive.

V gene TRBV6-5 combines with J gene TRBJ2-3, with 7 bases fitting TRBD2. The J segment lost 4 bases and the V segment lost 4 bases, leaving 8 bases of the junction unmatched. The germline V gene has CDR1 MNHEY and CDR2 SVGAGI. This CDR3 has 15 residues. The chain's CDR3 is CASSSPKRGSDTQYF. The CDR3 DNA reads TGTGCCAGCAGTTCCCCCAAGCGGGGATCAGATACGCAGTATTTT.

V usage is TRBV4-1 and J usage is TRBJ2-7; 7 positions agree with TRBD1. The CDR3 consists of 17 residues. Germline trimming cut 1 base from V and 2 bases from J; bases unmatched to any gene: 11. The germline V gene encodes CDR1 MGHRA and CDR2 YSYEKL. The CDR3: CASSQAPGTAEAYEQYF. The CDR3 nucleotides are TGCGCCAGCAGCCAAGCCCCCGGGACAGCAGAAGCCTACGAGCAGTACTTC.

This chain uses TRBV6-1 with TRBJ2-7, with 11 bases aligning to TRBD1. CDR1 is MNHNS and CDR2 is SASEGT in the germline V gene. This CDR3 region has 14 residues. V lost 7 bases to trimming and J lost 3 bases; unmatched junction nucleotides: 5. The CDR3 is CASTWDRGDYEQYF. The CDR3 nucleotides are TGTGCCAGCACGTGGGACAGGGGGGACTACGAGCAGTACTTC.

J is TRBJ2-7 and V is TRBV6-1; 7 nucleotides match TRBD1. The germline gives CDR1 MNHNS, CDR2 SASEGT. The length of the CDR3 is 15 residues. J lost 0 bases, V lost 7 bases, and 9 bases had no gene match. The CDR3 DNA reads TGTGCCAGCACTCAGGACAGGATGAGCTCCTACGAGCAGTACGTC. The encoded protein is CASTQDRMSSYEQYV.

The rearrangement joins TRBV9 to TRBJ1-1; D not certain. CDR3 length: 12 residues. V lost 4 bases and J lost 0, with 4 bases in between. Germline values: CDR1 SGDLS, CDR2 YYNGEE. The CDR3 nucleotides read TGTGCCAGCAGCAACATGAACACTGAAGCTTTCTTT. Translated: CASSNMNTEAFF.

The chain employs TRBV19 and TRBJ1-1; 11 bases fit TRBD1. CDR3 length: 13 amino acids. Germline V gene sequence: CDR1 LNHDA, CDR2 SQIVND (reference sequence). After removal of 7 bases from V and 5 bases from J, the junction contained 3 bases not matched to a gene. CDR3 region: CASKGQGGTEAFF. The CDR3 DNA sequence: TGTGCCAGTAAGGGACAGGGGGGGACTGAAGCTTTCTTT.

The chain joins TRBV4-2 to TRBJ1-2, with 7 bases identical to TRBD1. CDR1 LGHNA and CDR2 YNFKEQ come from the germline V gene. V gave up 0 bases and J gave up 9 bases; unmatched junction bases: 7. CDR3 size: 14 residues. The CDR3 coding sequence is TGTGCCAGCAGCCAAGATAAAGGGACAGTACGCTACACCTTC. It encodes CASSQDKGTVRYTF.

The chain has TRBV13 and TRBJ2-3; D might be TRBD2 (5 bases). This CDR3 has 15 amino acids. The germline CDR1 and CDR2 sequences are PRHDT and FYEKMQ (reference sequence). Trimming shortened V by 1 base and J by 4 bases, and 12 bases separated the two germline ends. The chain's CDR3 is CASSLVSGLADTQYF. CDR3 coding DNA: TGTGCCAGCAGCTTAGTTTCCGGACTCGCAGATACGCAGTATTTT.

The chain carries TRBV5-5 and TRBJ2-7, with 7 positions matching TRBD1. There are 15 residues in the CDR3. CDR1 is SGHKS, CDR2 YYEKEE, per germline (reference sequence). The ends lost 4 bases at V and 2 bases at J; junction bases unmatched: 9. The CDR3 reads CASSIYRGSAYEQYF. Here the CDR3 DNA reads TGTGCCAGCAGCATTTACAGGGGTAGCGCCTACGAGCAGTACTTC.

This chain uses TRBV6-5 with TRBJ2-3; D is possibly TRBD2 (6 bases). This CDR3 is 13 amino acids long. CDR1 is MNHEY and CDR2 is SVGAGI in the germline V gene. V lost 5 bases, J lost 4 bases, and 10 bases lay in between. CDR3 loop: CASSRRGSDTQYF. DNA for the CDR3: TGTGCCAGCAGTCGACGGGGGTCAGATACGCAGTATTTT.

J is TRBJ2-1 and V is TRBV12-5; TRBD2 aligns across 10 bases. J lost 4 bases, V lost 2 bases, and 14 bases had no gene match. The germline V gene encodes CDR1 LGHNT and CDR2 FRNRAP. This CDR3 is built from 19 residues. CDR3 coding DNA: TGTGCTAGTGGTTTGTACAGCGGGGGGGCTTTACTCGGTTACAATGAGCAGTTCTTC. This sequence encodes CASGLYSGGALLGYNEQFF.

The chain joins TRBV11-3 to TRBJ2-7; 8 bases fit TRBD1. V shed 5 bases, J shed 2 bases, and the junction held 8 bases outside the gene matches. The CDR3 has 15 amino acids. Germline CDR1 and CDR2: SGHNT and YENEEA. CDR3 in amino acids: CASSRMTGDPYEQYV. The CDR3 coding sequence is TGTGCCAGCAGCCGAATGACAGGGGACCCCTACGAGCAGTACGTC.

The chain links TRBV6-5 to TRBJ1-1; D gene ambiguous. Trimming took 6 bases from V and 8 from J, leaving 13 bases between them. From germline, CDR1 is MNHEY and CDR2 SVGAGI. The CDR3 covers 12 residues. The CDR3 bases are TGTGCCAGCAGCATTGGCAGGTCAGAAGCTTTCTTT. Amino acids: CASSIGRSEAFF.

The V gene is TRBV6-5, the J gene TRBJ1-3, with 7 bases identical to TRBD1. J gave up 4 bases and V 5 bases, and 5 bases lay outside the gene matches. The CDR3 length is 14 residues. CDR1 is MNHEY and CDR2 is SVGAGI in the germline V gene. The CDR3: CASSTGQVGNTIYF. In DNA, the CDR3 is TGTGCCAGCAGTACCGGACAGGTCGGAAACACCATATATTTT.

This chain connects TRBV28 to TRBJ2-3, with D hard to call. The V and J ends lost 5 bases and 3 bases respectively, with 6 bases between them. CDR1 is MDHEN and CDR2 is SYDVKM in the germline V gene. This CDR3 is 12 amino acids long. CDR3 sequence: CASSPVTDTQYF. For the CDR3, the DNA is TGTGCCAGCAGTCCCGTGACAGATACGCAGTATTTT.

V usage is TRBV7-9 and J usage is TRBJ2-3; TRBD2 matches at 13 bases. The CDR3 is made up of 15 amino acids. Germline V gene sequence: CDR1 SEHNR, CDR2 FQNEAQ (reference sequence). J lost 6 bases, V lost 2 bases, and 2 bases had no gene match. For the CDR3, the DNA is TGTGCCAGCAGCTTAACGACTAGCGGGGGGGATACGCAGTATTTT. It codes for CASSLTTSGGDTQYF. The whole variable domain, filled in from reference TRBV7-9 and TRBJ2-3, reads DTGVSQNPRHKITKRGQNVTFRCDPISEHNRLYWYRQTLGQGPEFLTYFQNEAQLEKSRLLSDRFSAERPKGSFSTLEIQRTEQGDSAMYLCASSLTTSGGDTQYFGPGTRLTVL.

The CDR3 loop reads CASSLGGLRQETQYF. In DNA, the CDR3 is TGTGCCAGCAGCTTAGGGGGACTAAGACAAGAGACCCAGTACTTC. This chain uses TRBV7-6 with TRBJ2-5; TRBD2 matches at 7 bases. Losses at the gene ends were 1 base for V and 2 bases for J; bases not matched to a gene: 4. The CDR3 runs to 15 residues. Germline values: CDR1 SGHVS, CDR2 FNYEAQ.

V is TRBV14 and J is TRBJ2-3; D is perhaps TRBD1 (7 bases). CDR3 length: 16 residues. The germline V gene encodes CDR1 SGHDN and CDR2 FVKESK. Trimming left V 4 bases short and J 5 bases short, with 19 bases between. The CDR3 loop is CASSPIGGTEVDTQYF. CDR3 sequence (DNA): TGTGCCAGCAGCCCGATTGGCGGGACAGAGGTAGATACGCAGTATTTT.

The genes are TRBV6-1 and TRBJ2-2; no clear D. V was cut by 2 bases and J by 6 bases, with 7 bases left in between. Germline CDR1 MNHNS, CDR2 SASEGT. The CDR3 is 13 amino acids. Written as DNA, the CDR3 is TGTGCCAGCAGTGAACTGGCCTCCGGGGAGCTGTTTTTT. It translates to CASSELASGELFF.

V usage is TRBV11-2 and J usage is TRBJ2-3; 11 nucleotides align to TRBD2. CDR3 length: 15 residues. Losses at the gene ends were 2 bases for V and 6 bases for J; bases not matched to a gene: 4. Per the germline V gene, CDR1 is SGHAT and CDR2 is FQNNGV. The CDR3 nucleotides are TGTGCCAGCAGCTTATTAGCGGGGGGGCAGGATACGCAGTATTTT. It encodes CASSLLAGGQDTQYF.

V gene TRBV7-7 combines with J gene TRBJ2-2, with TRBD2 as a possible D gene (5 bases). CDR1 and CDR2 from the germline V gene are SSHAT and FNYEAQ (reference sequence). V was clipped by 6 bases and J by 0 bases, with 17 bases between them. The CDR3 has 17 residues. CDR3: CASRPTVGKANTGELFF. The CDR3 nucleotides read TGTGCCAGCAGACCGACCGTCGGGAAGGCGAACACCGGGGAGCTGTTTTTT. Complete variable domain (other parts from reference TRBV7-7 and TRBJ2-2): GAGVSQSPRYKVTKRGQDVTLRCDPISSHATLYWYQQALGQGPEFLTYFNYEAQPDKSGLPSDRFSAERPEGSISTLTIQRTEQRDSAMYRCASRPTVGKANTGELFFGEGSRLTVL.

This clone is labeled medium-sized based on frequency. This chain's CDR3 is CASRFSGGNEQFF. DNA of the CDR3: TGTGCCAGCAGGTTTAGCGGGGGAAATGAGCAGTTCTTC. V is TRBV7-3 and J is TRBJ2-1, with 9 bases fitting TRBD2. Germline CDR1 and CDR2: SGHTA and FQGTGA. This CDR3 has 13 amino acids. V shed 6 bases and J 7 bases; nucleotides not matched to a gene: 4.